This T cell receptor (beta chain) was found in a study of blood T cell repertoires in COVID-19. The CDR3 has 14 residues. Germline-derived CDR1 and CDR2 are SGHRS and YFSETQ. Trimming cost V 4 bases and J 2 bases, with 12 bases left between them. Living in 24 US areas, the participants were between roughly 18 and 95 years of age. The protocol was immunoSEQ multiplex PCR, while the TCRdb copy is restricted to in-frame clones and leaves out a portion. This sample has roughly 190,000 clones, with 87% found just once. The specimen was PBMCs or T cells enriched from blood (not recorded which). The gene calls are TRBV5-1 and TRBJ1-1; D is undetermined. The clonotype originates from a woman under 40 who had recovered from COVID-19. The CDR3 here is CASSGSAQNTEAFF. DNA for the CDR3: TGCGCCAGCAGCGGCAGTGCTCAAAACACTGAAGCTTTCTTT.